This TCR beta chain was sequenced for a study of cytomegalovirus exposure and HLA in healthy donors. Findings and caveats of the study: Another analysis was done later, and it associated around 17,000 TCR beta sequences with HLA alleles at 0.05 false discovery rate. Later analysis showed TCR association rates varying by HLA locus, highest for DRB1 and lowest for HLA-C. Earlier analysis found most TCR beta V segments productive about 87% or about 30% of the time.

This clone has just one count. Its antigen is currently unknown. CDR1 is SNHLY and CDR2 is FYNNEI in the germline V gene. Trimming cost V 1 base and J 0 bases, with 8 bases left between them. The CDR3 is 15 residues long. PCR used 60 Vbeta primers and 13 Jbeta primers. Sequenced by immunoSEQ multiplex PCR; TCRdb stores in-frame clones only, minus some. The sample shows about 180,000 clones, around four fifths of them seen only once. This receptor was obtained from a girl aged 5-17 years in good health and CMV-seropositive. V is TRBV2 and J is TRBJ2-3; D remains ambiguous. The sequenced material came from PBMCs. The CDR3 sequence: CASSEEVTSTDTQYF. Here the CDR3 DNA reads TGTGCCAGCAGTGAAGAGGTGACTAGCACAGATACGCAGTATTTT.